Listed below are T cell receptor beta chains from one sample, sequenced in a study of blood T cell repertoires in COVID-19. Sequencing used immunoSEQ multiplex PCR; TCRdb keeps in-frame clones, though not all of them. The table includes about 220,000 clones, roughly 80% detected once. Sequenced: peripheral blood. These receptors all stem from a woman aged 55-69 years who had recovered from COVID-19. Both conserved end residues are part of each CDR3. Each record gives: V gene, clone size, J gene, D gene, CDR3 protein, CDR3 DNA. The D gene is left open where the match is weak. Not all rows give a size; the values are once, few, many and, for expanded clones, a class.

TRBV11-2	.	TRBJ2-2	TRBD2	CASSISASGGNTGELFF	TGTGCCAGCAGCATCTCAGCGAGCGGGGGGAACACCGGGGAGCTGTTTTTT
TRBV6-5	.	TRBJ2-1	TRBD2	CASSLIAGGYNEQFF	TGTGCCAGCAGCCTAATAGCGGGGGGTTACAATGAGCAGTTCTTC
TRBV24-1	few	TRBJ1-2	.	CATSDLSQNYGYTF	TGTGCCACCAGTGATTTATCACAGAACTATGGCTACACCTTC
TRBV15	.	TRBJ2-7	TRBD2	CATSADGRGSDEQYF	TGTGCCACCAGCGCGGACGGGAGGGGGAGCGACGAGCAGTACTTC
TRBV2	.	TRBJ1-5	.	CASSEFRDNQPQHF	TGTGCCAGCAGTGAATTCAGGGACAATCAGCCCCAGCATTTT
TRBV29-1	few	TRBJ1-1	TRBD1	CSVGPGTGTEAFF	TGCAGCGTCGGTCCCGGGACAGGGACTGAAGCTTTCTTT
TRBV15	.	TRBJ1-3	TRBD1	CATSRGQGRGNTIYF	TGTGCCACCAGCAGGGGACAGGGGAGAGGAAACACCATATATTTT
TRBV4-1	.	TRBJ1-2	.	CASSQVGLRELYGYTF	TGCGCCAGCAGCCAAGTGGGCCTCAGGGAACTCTATGGCTACACCTTC
TRBV4-1	.	TRBJ2-7	.	CASSQISGEQYF	TGCGCCAGCAGCCAAATCTCGGGCGAGCAGTACTTC
TRBV9	.	TRBJ2-7	.	CASSVGAGTLYEQYF	TGTGCCAGCAGCGTAGGGGCCGGGACACTATACGAGCAGTACTTC
TRBV6-2/TRBV6-3	.	TRBJ2-1	.	CASSLSFEQFF	TGTGCCAGCAGTCTTAGTTTTGAGCAGTTCTTC
TRBV10-3	.	TRBJ1-6	TRBD1	CAISAGTGIYNSPLHF	TGTGCCATCAGCGCCGGGACAGGGATCTATAATTCACCCCTCCACTTT
TRBV4-1	.	TRBJ2-7	.	CASSLERTSVYEQYF	TGCGCCAGCAGCCTAGAGAGGACATCGGTATACGAGCAGTACTTC
TRBV5-1	.	TRBJ2-3	.	CASSSDSLGTDTQYF	TGCGCCAGCAGCTCGGACTCGCTGGGCACAGATACGCAGTATTTT
TRBV12-3/TRBV12-4	.	TRBJ1-2	.	CASSLPANYGYTF	TGTGCCAGCAGTTTGCCGGCTAACTATGGCTACACCTTC
TRBV10-3	.	TRBJ1-3	.	CAISGGSSGNTIYF	TGTGCCATCAGTGGCGGGTCCTCTGGAAACACCATATATTTT
TRBV12-3/TRBV12-4	.	TRBJ1-1	TRBD1	CASSLSTGVEAFF	TGTGCCAGCAGTTTATCCACAGGGGTTGAAGCTTTCTTT
TRBV27	.	TRBJ1-5	.	CASSLWGTAQPQHF	TGTGCCAGCAGTTTATGGGGCACAGCCCAGCCCCAGCATTTT
TRBV24-1	few	TRBJ1-2	.	CATSDSRDGYTF	TGTGCCACCAGTGACTCCAGGGATGGCTACACCTTC
TRBV5-1	once	TRBJ2-6	.	CASSLEPVRYMERPGANVLTF	TGCGCCAGCAGCTTAGAACCGGTTCGGTACATGGAGAGACCTGGGGCCAACGTCCTGACTTTC
TRBV4-2	.	TRBJ2-3	.	CASSQEVITERTDTQYF	TGTGCCAGCAGCCAAGAGGTCATCACGGAGAGAACAGATACGCAGTATTTT
TRBV5-5	.	TRBJ1-1	.	CASSFGQEAFF	TGTGCCAGCAGCTTTGGACAGGAAGCTTTCTTT
TRBV12-5	.	TRBJ1-1	TRBD1	CASGVTGQGRTEAFF	TGTGCTAGTGGTGTTACGGGACAGGGTAGGACTGAAGCTTTCTTT
TRBV12-3/TRBV12-4	.	TRBJ2-1	.	CASSFSGFDEQFF	TGTGCCAGCAGTTTTTCGGGGTTCGATGAGCAGTTCTTC
TRBV4-1	.	TRBJ1-6	.	CASSQAPIQGRNSPLHF	TGCGCCAGCAGCCAAGCCCCCATACAGGGACGAAATTCACCCCTCCACTTT
TRBV19	.	TRBJ1-1	.	CASRAPGRGSTEAFF	TGTGCCAGTCGAGCCCCAGGGCGGGGGTCAACTGAAGCTTTCTTT
TRBV21-1	.	TRBJ1-3	.	CASNATGEDGNTIYF	TGTGCCAGCAACGCGACAGGGGAGGACGGAAACACCATATATTTT
TRBV6-1	.	TRBJ1-2	.	CASSESRYLGYTF	TGTGCCAGCAGTGAATCCCGGTATTTGGGCTACACCTTC
TRBV5-1	.	TRBJ1-2	TRBD1	CASSSRQGPIYGYTF	TGCGCCAGCAGCTCCAGACAGGGCCCAATCTATGGCTACACCTTC
TRBV5-1	.	TRBJ2-6	.	CASSLASSGANVLTF	TGCGCCAGCAGCTTGGCCTCCTCTGGGGCCAACGTCCTGACTTTC
TRBV7-6	.	TRBJ1-6	TRBD1	CASSLGLGQVSYNSPLHF	TGTGCCAGCAGCTTAGGACTCGGACAGGTGTCCTATAATTCACCCCTCCACTTT
TRBV30	.	TRBJ2-5	TRBD2	CAWSAGLSSGGFQETQYF	TGTGCCTGGAGTGCCGGCCTCTCTAGCGGGGGTTTTCAAGAGACCCAGTACTTC
TRBV14	.	TRBJ2-1	.	CASSQAGLGNEQFF	TGTGCCAGCAGCCAAGCCGGACTGGGGAATGAGCAGTTCTTC
TRBV19	.	TRBJ1-1	TRBD1	CASSIRGGKIYGTEAFF	TGTGCCAGTAGTATACGAGGGGGCAAGATTTATGGCACTGAAGCTTTCTTT
TRBV5-1	.	TRBJ2-3	TRBD2	CASSRRRGGGTDTQYF	TGCGCCAGCAGCAGAAGACGCGGGGGAGGCACAGATACGCAGTATTTT
TRBV10-3	.	TRBJ1-2	.	CAISAGTRGYTF	TGTGCCATCAGTGCGGGGACTCGTGGCTACACCTTC
TRBV4-3	.	TRBJ2-3	TRBD2	CASSQVASGLAGSTDTQYF	TGCGCCAGCAGCCAAGTAGCCTCGGGACTAGCGGGAAGCACAGATACGCAGTATTTT
TRBV30	.	TRBJ2-7	.	CAWSVRVFEQYF	TGTGCCTGGAGTGTACGGGTGTTCGAGCAGTACTTC
TRBV30	.	TRBJ1-1	.	CAIKTGGLEAFF	TGTGCTATAAAAACTGGCGGGTTAGAAGCTTTCTTT
TRBV18	.	TRBJ1-1	TRBD1	CASSPGTGGNTEAFF	TGTGCCAGCTCACCTGGGACAGGGGGAAACACTGAAGCTTTCTTT
TRBV6-2/TRBV6-3	once	TRBJ1-1	.	CASSYRVRGTEAFF	TGTGCCAGCAGTTACAGGGTACGGGGCACTGAAGCTTTCTTT
TRBV4-1	.	TRBJ1-5	.	CASSQDGRNQPQHF	TGCGCCAGCAGCCAAGATGGGCGCAATCAGCCCCAGCATTTT
TRBV19	once	TRBJ2-2	TRBD2	CASSPGGLAVNTGELFF	TGTGCCAGTAGTCCCGGGGGACTAGCCGTGAACACCGGGGAGCTGTTTTTT
TRBV9	once	TRBJ2-5	.	CASSVDISGETQYF	TGTGCCAGCAGCGTAGACATTTCGGGAGAGACCCAGTACTTC
TRBV19	.	TRBJ1-6	.	CASSAVEAYNSPLHF	TGTGCCAGTAGTGCGGTAGAAGCCTATAATTCACCCCTCCACTTT
TRBV19	.	TRBJ2-3	TRBD1	CASSIKGQGGTDTQYF	TGTGCCAGTAGTATAAAGGGACAGGGGGGAACAGATACGCAGTATTTT
TRBV5-1	.	TRBJ2-7	.	CASSPGAYEQYF	TGCGCCAGCAGCCCAGGGGCCTACGAGCAGTACTTC
TRBV6-2/TRBV6-3	.	TRBJ1-1	TRBD1	CASSSTQGARTEAFF	TGTGCCAGCAGTTCGACACAGGGGGCGCGGACTGAAGCTTTCTTT
TRBV6-2/TRBV6-3	.	TRBJ2-7	.	CASSTGYEQYF	TGTGCCAGCAGTACAGGGTACGAGCAGTACTTC
TRBV5-4	many	TRBJ2-1	TRBD1	CASSLGGGQGYNEQFF	TGTGCCAGCAGCTTGGGAGGGGGACAGGGGTACAATGAGCAGTTCTTC
TRBV9	.	TRBJ1-2	.	CASSVIEAGGRNYGYTF	TGTGCCAGCAGCGTAATTGAGGCGGGGGGGCGGAACTATGGCTACACCTTC
TRBV2	.	TRBJ1-5	.	CASEGERSNQPQHF	TGTGCCAGCGAGGGAGAACGTAGCAATCAGCCCCAGCATTTT
TRBV10-3	once	TRBJ2-3	TRBD2	CAISDPRSSGGSDTQYF	TGTGCCATCAGTGACCCTCGGTCCAGCGGGGGGTCAGATACGCAGTATTTT
TRBV5-4	.	TRBJ2-4	.	CASSGTGSGGAKNIQYF	TGTGCCAGCAGCGGCACAGGGTCCGGTGGAGCCAAAAACATTCAGTACTTC
TRBV12-5	.	TRBJ2-1	.	CASGLVADSYNEQFF	TGTGCTAGTGGTTTGGTGGCAGATTCCTACAATGAGCAGTTCTTC